This T cell receptor beta chain was captured by sequencing in a study of shared clonotypes between healthy human individuals. V was cut by 1 base and J by 0 bases, with 8 bases left in between. Germline values: CDR1 SGHRS, CDR2 YFSETQ. The CDR3 has 14 amino acids. Here immunoSEQ multiplex PCR was the method, and the copy in TCRdb shows in-frame clones only, minus some. There are about 2.3 million clones in the sample; more than 80% occur only once, and 0.3% to 0.4% lies in the top ten. Study conclusions and caveats: Large sequencing depth failed to make sorted-subset sequencing complete, rarefaction showed.

In regard to this clone: The antigen remains unidentified. Additional DNA sequences in this sample encode the identical CDR3.

The chain employs TRBV5-1 and TRBJ2-7; the D is unclear. Sequences were obtained from naive CD4+ T cells from PBMCs. Subset meaning: CD45RA+ positively selected. This clonotype originated in a man in his late teens or twenties in good health. Some clones in this sample may be carry-over from other donors' samples. CDR3 loop: CASSLRTDSYEQYF. CDR3 coding DNA: TGCGCCAGCAGCTTGAGGACGGACTCCTACGAGCAGTACTTC.